These 6 T cell receptor beta chains share one sample of origin, sequenced in a study. TCRdb recomputed calls from the RT-PCR reads with MiXCR, one row per CDR3 protein. The data contain more than 550,000 distinct CDR3 sequences, approximately 15% of them seen just once; the ten biggest clones take up 3.6%. The source material was memory CD4+ T cells from blood. The receptors stem from a female donor in good health, serving as a healthy control.

This clonotype was found a few times. The rearrangement joins TRBV18 to TRBJ1-1; the D is unclear. CDR1 KGHSH and CDR2 LQKENI come from the germline V gene. CDR3 length: 13 amino acids. Trimming took 5 bases from V and 3 from J, leaving 10 bases between them. The CDR3 loop is CASSSLGDTEAFF. The CDR3 nucleotides are TGTGCCAGCTCATCGCTCGGGGACACTGAAGCTTTCTTT.

The rearrangement links TRBV6-2 or TRBV6-3 to TRBJ1-5, with 12 bases aligning to TRBD1. This CDR3 is built from 20 residues. Trimming cost V 0 bases and J 1 base; bases outside gene matches: 10. In germline, CDR1 is MNHEY, CDR2 SVGEGT. CDR3 in amino acids: CASSYSPGTGGRGSNQPQHF. The CDR3 DNA follows: TGTGCCAGCAGTTACTCGCCCGGGACAGGGGGCCGAGGGAGCAATCAGCCCCAGCATTTT.

This clonotype was observed a few times. The chain uses TRBV4-2 and TRBJ2-5; the match to TRBD2 covers 10 bases. Germline V gene lookup returns CDR1 LGHNA and CDR2 YNFKEQ. After removal of 1 base from V and 5 bases from J, the junction contained 19 bases not matched to a gene. The CDR3 runs to 20 residues. The CDR3 nucleotides read TGTGCCAGCAGCCAAGGAGGGCTTTGGTCTAGCGGGAGTAGTTGGGAGACCCAGTACTTC. Protein: CASSQGGLWSSGSSWETQYF.

Only a few counts were recorded for this clonotype. The chain uses TRBV10-3 and TRBJ2-3; D gene uncertain. Germline CDR1 ENHRY, CDR2 SYGVKD. V lost 2 bases and J 6 bases, leaving 9 bases between the germline ends. The CDR3 extends over 13 amino acids. The CDR3 DNA is TGTGCCATCAGTGAGGGCAGTCCCGATACGCAGTATTTT. It codes for CAISEGSPDTQYF.

This clonotype appeared many times. This chain links TRBV5-1 with TRBJ2-7; D might be TRBD1 (6 bases). The germline V gene has CDR1 SGHRS and CDR2 YFSETQ. CDR3 length: 13 amino acids. V was cut by 1 base and J by 5 bases, with 10 bases left in between. This chain's CDR3 is CASSLNRVHEQYF. CDR3 coding DNA: TGCGCCAGCAGCTTGAACAGGGTGCACGAGCAGTACTTC.

CDR3 DNA: TGCGCCAGCAGCTTAGGCCTTCGAGCGGGTGGTGGCGAGCAGTACTTC. Its translation is CASSLGLRAGGGEQYF. The V and J genes are TRBV5-1 and TRBJ2-7, with a tentative D call TRBD2 (6 bases). This CDR3 is built from 16 residues. Germline V lookup: CDR1 SGHRS, CDR2 YFSETQ. The V end lost 2 bases, the J end lost 6 bases, and 21 bases lay between the germline ends.